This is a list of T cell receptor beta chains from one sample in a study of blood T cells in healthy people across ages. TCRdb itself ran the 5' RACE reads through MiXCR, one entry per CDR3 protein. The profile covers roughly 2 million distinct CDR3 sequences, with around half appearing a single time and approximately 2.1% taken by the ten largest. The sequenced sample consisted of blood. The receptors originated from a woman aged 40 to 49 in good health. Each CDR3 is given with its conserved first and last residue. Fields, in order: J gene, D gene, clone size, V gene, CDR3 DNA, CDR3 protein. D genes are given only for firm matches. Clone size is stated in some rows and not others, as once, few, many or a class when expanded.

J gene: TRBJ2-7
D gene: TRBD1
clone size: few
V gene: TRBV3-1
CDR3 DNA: TGTGCCAGCTCCCCCCTGGGGGCAGGGGGATCCTACGAGCAGTACTTC
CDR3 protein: CASSPLGAGGSYEQYF

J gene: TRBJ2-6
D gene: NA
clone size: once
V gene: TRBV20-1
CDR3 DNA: TGCAGTGCTAGGACAGTTGGCTCTGGGGCCAACGTCCTGACTTTC
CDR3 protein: CSARTVGSGANVLTF

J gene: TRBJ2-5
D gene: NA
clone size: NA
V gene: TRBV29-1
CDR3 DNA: TGCAGCGTTGCATCTGGGGGGATACATCAAGAGGCCCAGTACTTC
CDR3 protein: CSVASGGIHQEAQYF

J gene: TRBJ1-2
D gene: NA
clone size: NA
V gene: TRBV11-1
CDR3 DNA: TGTGCCAGCGGGACACAAGCTAACTATGGCTACACCTTC
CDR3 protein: CASGTQANYGYTF

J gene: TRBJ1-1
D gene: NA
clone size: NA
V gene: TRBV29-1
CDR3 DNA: TGCAGCGTTGGTTGGGAAATAAGGGACACTGAAGCTTTCTTT
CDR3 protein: CSVGWEIRDTEAFF

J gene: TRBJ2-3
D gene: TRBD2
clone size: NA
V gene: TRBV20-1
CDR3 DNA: TGCAGTGCTAGAGGACTAGCGATGAGCACAGATACGCAGTATTTT
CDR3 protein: CSARGLAMSTDTQYF

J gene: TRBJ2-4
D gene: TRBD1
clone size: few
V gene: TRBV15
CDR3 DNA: TGTGCCACCAGCAGCGACAGGGGGCGATCCAAAAACATTCAGTACTTC
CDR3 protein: CATSSDRGRSKNIQYF

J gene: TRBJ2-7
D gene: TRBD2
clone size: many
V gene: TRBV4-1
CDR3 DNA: TGCGCCAGCAGCCAAGGGGGGGGGAGCTCCTACGAGCAGTACTTC
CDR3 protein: CASSQGGGSSYEQYF

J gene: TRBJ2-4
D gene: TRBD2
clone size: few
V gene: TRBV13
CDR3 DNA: TGTGCCAGCAGCTTAGAGCGGGGTAACATTCAGTACTTC
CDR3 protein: CASSLERGNIQYF

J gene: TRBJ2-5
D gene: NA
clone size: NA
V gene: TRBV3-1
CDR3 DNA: TGTGCCAGCAGCCAAGATCCCAGGACAAGAGAGACCCAGTACTTC
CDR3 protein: CASSQDPRTRETQYF

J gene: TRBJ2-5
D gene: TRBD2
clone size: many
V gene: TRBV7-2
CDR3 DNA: TGTGCCAGCAGCGCTGGACTAGCGGAAGAGACCCAGTACTTC
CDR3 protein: CASSAGLAEETQYF

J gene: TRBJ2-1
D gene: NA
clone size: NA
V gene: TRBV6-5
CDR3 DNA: TGTGCCAGCAGTTACCAGCAGGGATACAATGAGCAGTTCTTC
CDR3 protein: CASSYQQGYNEQFF

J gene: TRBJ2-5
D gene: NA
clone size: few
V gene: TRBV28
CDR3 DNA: TGTGCCAGCAGTTTATTAGGAACAGGGAAAGAGACCCAGTACTTC
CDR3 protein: CASSLLGTGKETQYF

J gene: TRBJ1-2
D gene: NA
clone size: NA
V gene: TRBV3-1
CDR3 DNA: TGTGCCAGCAGCCAAGGGATCCCTATGACTAACTATGGCTACACCTTC
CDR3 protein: CASSQGIPMTNYGYTF

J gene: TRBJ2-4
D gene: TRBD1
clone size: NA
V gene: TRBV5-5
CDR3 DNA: TGTGCCAGCAGCTCCCGGACAGGGACGAACATTCAGTACTTC
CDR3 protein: CASSSRTGTNIQYF

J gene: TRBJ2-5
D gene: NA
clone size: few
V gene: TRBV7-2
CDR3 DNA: TGTGCCAGCAGCTTTGACTCGCGGAAGACCCAGTACTTC
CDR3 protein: CASSFDSRKTQYF

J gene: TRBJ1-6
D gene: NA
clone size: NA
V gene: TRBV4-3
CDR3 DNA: TGCGCCAGCAGCCAAGTGTTTCAAGAGGGAAATTCACCCCTCCACTTT
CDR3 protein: CASSQVFQEGNSPLHF

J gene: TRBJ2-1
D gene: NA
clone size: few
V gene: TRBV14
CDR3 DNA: TGTGCCAGCACCTCGGGACTCCTCGCGGAGGAGCAGTTCTTC
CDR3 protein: CASTSGLLAEEQFF

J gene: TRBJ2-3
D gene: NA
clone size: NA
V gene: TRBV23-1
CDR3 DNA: TGCGCCAGCAGTCATTCCCGGGACCCTAGTGGGAATACGCAGTATTTT
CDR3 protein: CASSHSRDPSGNTQYF

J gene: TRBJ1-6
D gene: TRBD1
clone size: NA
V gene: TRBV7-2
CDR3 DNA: TGTGCCAGCAGTCAGGGACAGGGTAGAACACCCCTCCACTTT
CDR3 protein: CASSQGQGRTPLHF

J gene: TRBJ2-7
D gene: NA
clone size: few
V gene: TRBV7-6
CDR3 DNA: TGTGCCAGCAGCTTAGCGAACAGAGGTACCGAGCAGTACTTC
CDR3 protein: CASSLANRGTEQYF

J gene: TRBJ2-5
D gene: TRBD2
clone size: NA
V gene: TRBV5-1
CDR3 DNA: TGCGCCAGCAGCTTGGTTAGGACTAGCGGAGAGACCCAGTACTTC
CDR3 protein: CASSLVRTSGETQYF

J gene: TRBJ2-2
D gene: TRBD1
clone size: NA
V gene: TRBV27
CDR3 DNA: TGTGCCAGCAGTTCGTACAGGGGTGGTCCCGGGGAGCTGTTTTTT
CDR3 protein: CASSSYRGGPGELFF

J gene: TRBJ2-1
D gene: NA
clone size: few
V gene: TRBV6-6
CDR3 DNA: TGTGCCAGCAGTTACCCACAGGGCCACAGGGTCGGTGAGCAGTTCTTC
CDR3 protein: CASSYPQGHRVGEQFF

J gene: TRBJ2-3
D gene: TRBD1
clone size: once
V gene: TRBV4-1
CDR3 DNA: TGCGCCAGCAGCCAAGATCCGGAACTAGGGGGCGGTCAAACCAGGACAGATACGCAGTATTTT
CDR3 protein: CASSQDPELGGGQTRTDTQYF

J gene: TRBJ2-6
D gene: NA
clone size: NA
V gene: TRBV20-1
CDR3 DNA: TGCAGTGCTAGACGACTAGAGGGAGTGTCTGGGGCCAACGTCCTGACTTTC
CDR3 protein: CSARRLEGVSGANVLTF

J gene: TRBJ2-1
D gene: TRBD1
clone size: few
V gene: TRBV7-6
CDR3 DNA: TGTGCCAGCAGCGAGTATATCTTCTACAGGGGGGTTTTTGACAATGAGCAGTTCTTC
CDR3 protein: CASSEYIFYRGVFDNEQFF

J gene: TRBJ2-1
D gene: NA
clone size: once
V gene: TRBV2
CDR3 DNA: TGTGCCAGCAGTGGTCGACTAGCAGGGGGCAATGAGCAGTTCTTC
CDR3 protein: CASSGRLAGGNEQFF

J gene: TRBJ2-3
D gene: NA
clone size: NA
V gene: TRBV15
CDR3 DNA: TGTGCCACCAGCAGAGTAGGGGAGGTTACGCAGTATTTT
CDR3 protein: CATSRVGEVTQYF

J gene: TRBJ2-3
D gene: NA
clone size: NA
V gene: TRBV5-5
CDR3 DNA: TGTGCCAGCAGTTTATTAGGGGAGGATACGCAGTATTTT
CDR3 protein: CASSLLGEDTQYF

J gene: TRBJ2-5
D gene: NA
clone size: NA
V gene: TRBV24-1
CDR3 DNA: TGTGCCACCAGTGATGTGCTTGCAGGAGAAGAGACCCAGTACTTC
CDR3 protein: CATSDVLAGEETQYF

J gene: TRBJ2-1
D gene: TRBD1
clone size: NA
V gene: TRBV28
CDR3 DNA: TGTGCCAGCAGGCAACCCGGGACAGGGTCCTATGAGCAGTTCTTC
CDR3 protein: CASRQPGTGSYEQFF

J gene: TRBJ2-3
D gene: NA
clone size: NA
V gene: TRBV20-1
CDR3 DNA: TGCAGTGCCCCCAAACCACCGCTCCTCACAGATACGCAGTATTTT
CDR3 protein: CSAPKPPLLTDTQYF

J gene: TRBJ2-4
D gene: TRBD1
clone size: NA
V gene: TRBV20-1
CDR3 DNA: TGCAGTGCTAGAGATGGGGGCAGGGGGCAGTACTTC
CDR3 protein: CSARDGGRGQYF

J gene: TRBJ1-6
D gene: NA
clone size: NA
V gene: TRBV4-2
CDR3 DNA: TGTGCCAGCAGCCCTCCCTTCGCTGGGGCAGGGGACGGGTCCCTCCACTTT
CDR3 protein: CASSPPFAGAGDGSLHF

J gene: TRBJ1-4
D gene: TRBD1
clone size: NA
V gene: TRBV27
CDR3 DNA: TGTGCCAGCAGCAACAGGGGGCTAAGGGAAAAACTGTTTTTT
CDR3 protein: CASSNRGLREKLFF

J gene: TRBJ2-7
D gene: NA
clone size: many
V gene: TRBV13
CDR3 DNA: TGTGCCAGCAGCAAATCCTACGAGCAGTACTTC
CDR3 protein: CASSKSYEQYF

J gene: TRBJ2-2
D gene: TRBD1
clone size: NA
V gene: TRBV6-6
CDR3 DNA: TGTGCCAGCAGTTACCTAGGACAGGGGAGTTCCGGGGAGCTGTTTTTT
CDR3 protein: CASSYLGQGSSGELFF

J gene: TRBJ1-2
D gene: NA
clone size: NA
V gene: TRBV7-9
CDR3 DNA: TGTGCCAGCAGGGCCGGGACGGAGCTCTATGGCTACACCTTC
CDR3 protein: CASRAGTELYGYTF

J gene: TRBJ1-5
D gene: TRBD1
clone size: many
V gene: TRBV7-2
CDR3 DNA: TGTGCCAGCAGCCCTGGGACAGGGCGCAATCAGCCCCAGCATTTT
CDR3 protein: CASSPGTGRNQPQHF

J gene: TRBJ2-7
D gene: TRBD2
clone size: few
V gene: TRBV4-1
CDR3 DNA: TGCGCCAGCAGCCCTGGAGCGGGGGGCTTTACGTACGAGCAGTACTTC
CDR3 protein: CASSPGAGGFTYEQYF

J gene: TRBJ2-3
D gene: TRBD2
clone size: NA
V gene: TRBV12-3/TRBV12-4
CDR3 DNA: TGTGCCAGCAGAAACGTCGGGGGGGATACGCAGTATTTT
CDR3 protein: CASRNVGGDTQYF

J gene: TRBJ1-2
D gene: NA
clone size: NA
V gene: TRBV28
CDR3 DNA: TGTGCCAGCAGTCCTGACCACCAGTTGTCTGGCTACACCTTC
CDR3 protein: CASSPDHQLSGYTF

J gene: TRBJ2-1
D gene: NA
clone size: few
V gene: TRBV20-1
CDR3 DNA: TGCAGTGCTAGAACTTGGGATTCCCATCAGAGCTCCTACAATGAGCAGTTCTTC
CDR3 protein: CSARTWDSHQSSYNEQFF

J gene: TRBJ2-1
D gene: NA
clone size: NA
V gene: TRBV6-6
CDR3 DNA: TGTGCCAGCCGCCCAGCGACCCACAATGAGCAGTTCTTC
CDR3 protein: CASRPATHNEQFF

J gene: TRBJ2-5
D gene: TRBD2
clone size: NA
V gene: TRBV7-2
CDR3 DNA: TGTGCCAGCAGCTCGACTAGCGGGGGGGGGATAAAGACCCAGTACTTC
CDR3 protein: CASSSTSGGGIKTQYF

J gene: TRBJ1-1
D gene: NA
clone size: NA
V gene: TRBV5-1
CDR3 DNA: TGCGCCAGCAGCTCCCGGGGGGGAGGCAACACTGAAGCTTTCTTT
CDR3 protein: CASSSRGGGNTEAFF

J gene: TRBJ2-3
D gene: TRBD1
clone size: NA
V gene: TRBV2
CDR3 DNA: TGTGCCAGCAGTGATCCCCGACAGGGGGCCAGCACAGATACGCAGTATTTT
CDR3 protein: CASSDPRQGASTDTQYF

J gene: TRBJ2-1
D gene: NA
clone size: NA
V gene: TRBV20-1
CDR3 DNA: TGCAGTGCTAGTCGTCTAGTCCGCGATGAGCAGTTCTTC
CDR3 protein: CSASRLVRDEQFF

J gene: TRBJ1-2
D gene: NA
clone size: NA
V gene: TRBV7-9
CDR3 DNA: TGTGCCAGCAGCGTAGGGGAGGGAATGAATGGCTACACCTTC
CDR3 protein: CASSVGEGMNGYTF

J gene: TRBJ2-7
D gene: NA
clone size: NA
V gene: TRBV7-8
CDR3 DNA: TGTGCCAGCAGCCTGACTGAAACCTCCTACGAGCAGTACTTC
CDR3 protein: CASSLTETSYEQYF

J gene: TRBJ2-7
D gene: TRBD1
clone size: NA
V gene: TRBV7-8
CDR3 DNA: TGTGCCAGCAGCTTATGGCAGGGGGACTACGAGCAGTACTTC
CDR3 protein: CASSLWQGDYEQYF

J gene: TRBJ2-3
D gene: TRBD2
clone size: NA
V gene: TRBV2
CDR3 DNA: TGTGCCAGCAGTATACTTAGCGGGGGAAGCACAGATACGCAGTATTTT
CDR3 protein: CASSILSGGSTDTQYF